Given below is one TCR beta chain in context. The antigen is not known. This sample is part of a study of chemoradiotherapy in HPV16-positive cancers. About the study: Two HPV16-positive patients' cells yielded candidate HPV-specific clones and common motifs. Study findings and constraints: Functional assays defining HPV-specific T cells used only two HPV16-positive patients. Non-HPV-specific T cells did not expand in tumors during treatment, whereas candidate HPV-specific clones and E7-related motifs did.

Samples were taken several times over chemoradiotherapy. TCRdb's table, derived via immunoSEQ multiplex PCR, lists solely in-frame clones and lacks some. This sample yields more than 25,000 clones, of which about 93% are seen a single time; roughly 18% belongs to the top ten. Trimming shortened V by 2 bases and J by 0 bases, and 7 bases separated the two germline ends. CDR1 and CDR2 (germline): MNHEY, SVGAGI. This CDR3 is built from 14 residues. This specimen was blood, taken from a patient who underwent chemoradiotherapy. The chain links TRBV6-5 to TRBJ1-1, with TRBD1 as a possible D gene (6 bases). The receptor's source is a human donor with HPV-associated anogenital cancer. The CDR3 loop reads CASSYGGLNTEAFF. Written as DNA, the CDR3 is TGTGCCAGCAGTTACGGGGGGCTGAACACTGAAGCTTTCTTT.